This entry lists 22 T cell receptor beta chains sequenced from one sample in a study of OX40 agonist ivuxolimab in advanced cancers. Generated by immunoSEQ multiplex PCR, the TCRdb table keeps only in-frame clones and is missing some. The sample carries about 97,000 clones, 86% recorded once. The sequencing used CD4+ or CD8+ T cells sorted from blood, collected in a trial of the OX40 agonist ivuxolimab. The receptors shown here come from an adult with an advanced solid tumor such as melanoma, head and neck, liver or kidney cancer.

The chain combines TRBV6-1 with TRBJ1-1; D not resolved. CDR1 and CDR2 (germline): MNHNS, SASEGT. CDR3 length: 16 amino acids. V gave up 2 bases and J gave up 3 bases, with 16 bases separating them. CDR3 coding DNA: TGTGCCAGCAGTGAAAGGAGGGTCGGGATTTACACTGAAGCTTTCTTT. Translated: CASSERRVGIYTEAFF.

The chain couples TRBV2 to TRBJ1-2; D call uncertain. This CDR3 contains 14 residues. V was trimmed by 3 bases and J by 4 bases, leaving 12 bases between them. CDR1 and CDR2 from the germline V gene are SNHLY and FYNNEI. CDR3 bases: TGTGCCAGCAGTGAGCAATCGAACTCCTATGGCTACACCTTC. Translation gives CASSEQSNSYGYTF.

The gene calls are TRBV7-2 and TRBJ1-4; D is perhaps TRBD1 (6 bases). Trimming left V 1 base short and J 14 bases short, with 20 bases between. The germline CDR1 and CDR2 sequences are SGHTA and FQGNSA. The CDR3 has 15 amino acids. The CDR3 coding sequence is TGTGCCAGCAGCTTAGTGGCGGCAGGGGCTGCGTTGCTGTTTTTT. It yields the protein CASSLVAAGAALLFF.

In its sample, this clone was seen once. This chain links TRBV29-1 with TRBJ1-2; tentative D call: TRBD1 (6 bases). V was clipped by 2 bases and J by 4 bases, with 8 bases between them. The germline V gene encodes CDR1 SQVTM and CDR2 ANQGSEA. The CDR3 extends over 12 amino acids. CDR3 region: CSVEIQGYGYTF. CDR3 in DNA: TGCAGCGTTGAAATACAGGGCTATGGCTACACCTTC.

This clone came up a few times. The chain links TRBV19 to TRBJ1-6, with a possible D match to TRBD1 (5 bases). The germline V gene has CDR1 LNHDA and CDR2 SQIVND (reference sequence). The CDR3 consists of 13 residues. V was trimmed by 6 bases and J by 8 bases, leaving 11 bases between them. CDR3 nucleotide sequence: TGTGCCAGTAGAGGGGCGACTTATTCACCCCTCCACTTT. Its translation is CASRGATYSPLHF.

This clone was seen only a few times. The chain uses TRBV5-5 and TRBJ1-2, with TRBD1 matching 9 bases. V shed 2 bases and J 7 bases; nucleotides not matched to a gene: 6. This CDR3 has 14 residues. Germline-derived CDR1 and CDR2 are SGHKS and YYEKEE (reference sequence). The CDR3 protein is CASSFGTGLGGYTF. The DNA for the CDR3 is TGTGCCAGCAGCTTTGGGACAGGGTTGGGTGGCTACACCTTC.

This chain connects TRBV7-2 to TRBJ1-2; D gene uncertain. This CDR3 spans 12 amino acids. Trimming cost V 5 bases and J 5 bases, with 9 bases left between them. Germline values: CDR1 SGHTA, CDR2 FQGNSA. The CDR3 DNA reads as TGTGCCAGCAGCCCAACGGGGTATGGCTACACCTTC. This sequence encodes CASSPTGYGYTF.

The chain is built from TRBV7-9 and TRBJ1-1; no definite D call. The CDR3 spans 12 residues. The V and J ends lost 1 base and 8 bases respectively, with 8 bases between them. Per germline, CDR1 SEHNR and CDR2 FQNEAQ (reference sequence). The CDR3 sequence is CASSLVGREAFF. The CDR3 DNA reads TGTGCCAGCAGCTTAGTTGGCAGAGAAGCTTTCTTT.

The rearrangement joins TRBV7-9 to TRBJ1-4; the match to TRBD1 covers 10 bases. The germline CDR1 and CDR2 sequences are SEHNR and FQNEAQ (reference sequence). The CDR3 spans 15 residues. With V trimmed by 5 bases and J by 5 bases, 5 bases remained unmatched. The chain's CDR3 is CASSLGTGVNEKLFF. The DNA of the CDR3 is TGTGCCAGCAGCCTAGGGACAGGGGTGAATGAAAAACTGTTTTTT.

This clone was detected only a few times. The V and J genes are TRBV6-5 and TRBJ1-2; 7 bases fit TRBD1. Germline trimming cut 8 bases from V and 8 bases from J; bases unmatched to any gene: 11. Germline V gives CDR1 MNHEY, CDR2 SVGAGI. The CDR3 length is 13 residues. Here the CDR3 DNA reads TGTGCCAGCTACGGACAGGAGGCTACAGGCTACACCTTC. Amino acid sequence: CASYGQEATGYTF.

The chain carries TRBV19 and TRBJ2-1; TRBD1 is a possible D gene (5 bases). This CDR3 has 16 residues. V gave up 0 bases and J gave up 2 bases, with 11 bases separating them. Germline CDR1 reads LNHDA; CDR2 reads SQIVND (reference sequence). CDR3 nucleotides: TGTGCCAGTAGTATAGACCGGGCAGGGACCTACAATGAGCAGTTCTTC. This encodes CASSIDRAGTYNEQFF.

The V and J genes are TRBV18 and TRBJ1-1, with TRBD1 matching 9 bases. CDR1 KGHSH and CDR2 LQKENI come from the germline V gene. This CDR3 is built from 16 residues. J lost 3 bases, V lost 1 base, and 6 bases had no gene match. DNA for the CDR3: TGTGCCAGCTCACCACGAATGGGACAGGGCTACACTGAAGCTTTCTTT. As protein: CASSPRMGQGYTEAFF.

The V and J genes are TRBV30 and TRBJ1-2, with D tentatively TRBD1 (5 bases). V dropped 0 bases and J dropped 4 bases, with 12 bases sitting between them. The CDR3 runs to 14 residues. Germline-derived CDR1 and CDR2 are GTSNPN and SVGIG (reference sequence). CDR3 sequence reads: CAWSVGGSIYGYTF. The CDR3 DNA sequence: TGTGCCTGGAGTGTGGGGGGTTCGATCTATGGCTACACCTTC.

This sequence joins TRBV6-6 and TRBJ2-3; D remains unclear. V dropped 7 bases and J dropped 6 bases, with 8 bases sitting between them. Per germline, CDR1 MNHNY and CDR2 SVGAGI (reference sequence). The CDR3 has 11 residues. The CDR3 DNA follows: TGTGCCAGCACACTCACGGATACGCAGTATTTT. Amino acid sequence: CASTLTDTQYF.

In its sample, this clone was seen a few times. The gene calls are TRBV30 and TRBJ1-1; D gene unclear. V lost 8 bases, J lost 5 bases, and 12 bases lay in between. Germline values: CDR1 GTSNPN, CDR2 SVGIG (reference sequence). This CDR3 is built from 11 residues. CDR3 in amino acids: CAALGDTEAFF. CDR3 in DNA: TGTGCCGCCCTCGGGGATACTGAAGCTTTCTTT.

This rearrangement joins TRBV2 to TRBJ2-1, with 12 bases aligning to TRBD2. V lost 5 bases to trimming and J lost 2 bases; unmatched junction nucleotides: 7. Germline assignment: CDR1 SNHLY and CDR2 FYNNEI. The CDR3 runs to 17 residues. The CDR3: CASSSRTSGIPYNEQFF. The CDR3 DNA sequence: TGTGCCAGCAGTAGTCGGACTAGCGGGATCCCCTACAATGAGCAGTTCTTC.

This clone has just a few counts. The chain employs TRBV7-2 and TRBJ2-1; D might be TRBD2 (5 bases). From germline, CDR1 is SGHTA and CDR2 FQGNSA. The CDR3 runs 12 residues. V was clipped by 4 bases and J by 12 bases, with 13 bases between them. For the CDR3, the DNA is TGTGCCAGCAGCTCCTACGGGGATTCGCAGTTCTTC. Its translation: CASSSYGDSQFF. The complete variable domain, with remaining parts taken from reference TRBV7-2 and TRBJ2-1, reads GAGVSQSPSNKVTEKGKDVELRCDPISGHTALYWYRQSLGQGLEFLIYFQGNSAPDKSGLPSDRFSAERTGGSVSTLTIQRTQQEDSAVYLCASSSYGDSQFFGPGTRLTVL.

V usage is TRBV7-3 and J usage is TRBJ2-2, with D uncertain. Germline CDR1 reads SGHTA; CDR2 reads FQGTGA. V lost 1 base and J 6 bases, leaving 6 bases between the germline ends. The CDR3 runs 13 residues. The CDR3 DNA reads as TGTGCCAGCAGCTTAAACACAGCCGGGGAGCTGTTTTTT. This codes for CASSLNTAGELFF.

Comments on this clone: Other DNA sequences from this sample encode an identical CDR3 as well. The chain has TRBV11-2 and TRBJ2-2; D gene unclear. The germline gives CDR1 SGHAT, CDR2 FQNNGV. This CDR3 is built from 13 residues. V was shortened by 3 bases and J by 2 bases, with 4 bases between the two germline ends. CDR3 coding DNA: TGTGCCAGCAGCTTCACAAACACCGGGGAGCTGTTTTTT. Amino acid sequence: CASSFTNTGELFF.

V is TRBV30 and J is TRBJ1-1; D unresolved. Germline V CDR1 and CDR2: GTSNPN, SVGIG (reference sequence). V was clipped by 4 bases and J by 1 base, with 7 bases between them. CDR3 length equals 12 residues. CDR3: CAWKGWNTEAFF. CDR3 nucleotide sequence: TGTGCCTGGAAGGGTTGGAACACTGAAGCTTTCTTT.

This clone was counted between two and nine times. The rearrangement joins TRBV6-6 to TRBJ1-5; 7 nucleotides align to TRBD1. V lost 8 bases, J lost 3 bases, and 4 bases stayed unmatched. This CDR3 contains 13 residues. Germline assignment: CDR1 MNHNY and CDR2 SVGAGI (reference sequence). The CDR3 bases are TGTGCCAGCCGGGGACAGCTCAATCAGCCCCAGCATTTT. This codes for CASRGQLNQPQHF.

The chain couples TRBV2 to TRBJ1-2; the D gene is possibly TRBD1 (6 bases). The length of the CDR3 is 13 residues. V lost 8 bases and J 8 bases, leaving 18 bases between the germline ends. Germline assignment: CDR1 SNHLY and CDR2 FYNNEI. In nucleotides, the CDR3 is TGTGCCAGCCATCAAGGGGGACCCCGGGGCTACACCTTC. It codes for CASHQGGPRGYTF.